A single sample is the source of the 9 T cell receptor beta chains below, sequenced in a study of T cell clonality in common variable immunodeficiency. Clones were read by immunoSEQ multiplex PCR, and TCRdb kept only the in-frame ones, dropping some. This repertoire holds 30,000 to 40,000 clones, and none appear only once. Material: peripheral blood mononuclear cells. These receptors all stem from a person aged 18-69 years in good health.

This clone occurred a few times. The CDR3 reads CASSGLAGGEEGQYF. The CDR3 DNA, read in part, is TGTGCCAGCAGTGGCTTAGCAGGGGGCGAAGAAGGT. V usage is TRBV6-1 and J usage is TRBJ2-4; 8 bases agree with TRBD1. The observed sequence ends 3 residues before the CDR3 terminus, with the missing tail filled in from the germline J gene. This CDR3 contains 15 residues. Germline CDR1 is MNHNS and CDR2 is SASEGT.

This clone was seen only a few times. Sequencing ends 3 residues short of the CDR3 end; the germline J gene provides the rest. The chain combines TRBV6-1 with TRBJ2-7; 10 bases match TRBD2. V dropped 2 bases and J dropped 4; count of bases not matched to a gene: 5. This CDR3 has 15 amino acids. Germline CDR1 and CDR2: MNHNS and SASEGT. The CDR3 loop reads CASSEMASGSYEQYF. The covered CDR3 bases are TGTGCCAGCAGTGAAATGGCTAGCGGGAGTTACGAG.

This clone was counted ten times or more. The part of the CDR3 DNA that was read is TGTGCCAGCAGTGAATTGGCTAGCGGGTTCGGAGAAGAGACG. It codes for CASSELASGFGEET. The whole CDR3 sequence reads CASSELASGFGEETQYF. This sequence joins TRBV6-1 and TRBJ2-3; 8 nucleotides align to TRBD2. The read stops 3 residues short of the end of the CDR3; the missing end is completed from the germline J gene. The CDR3 is 17 residues long. Germline assignment: CDR1 MNHNS and CDR2 SASEGT.

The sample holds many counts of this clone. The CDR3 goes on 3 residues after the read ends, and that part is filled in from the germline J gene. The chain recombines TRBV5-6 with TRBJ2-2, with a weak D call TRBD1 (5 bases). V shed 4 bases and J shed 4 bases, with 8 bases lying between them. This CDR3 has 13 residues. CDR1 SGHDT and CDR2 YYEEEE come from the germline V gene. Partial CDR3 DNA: TGTGCCAGCAGCGCGGACATCACCGGGGAG. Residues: CASSADITGE. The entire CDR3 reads CASSADITGELFF.

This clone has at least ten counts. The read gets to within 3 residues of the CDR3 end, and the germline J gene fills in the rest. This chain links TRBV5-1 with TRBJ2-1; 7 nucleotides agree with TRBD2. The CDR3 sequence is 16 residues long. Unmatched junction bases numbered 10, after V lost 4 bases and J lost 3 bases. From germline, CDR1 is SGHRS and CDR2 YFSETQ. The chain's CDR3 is CASSRDQRESYNEQFF. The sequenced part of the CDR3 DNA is TGCGCCAGCAGCCGGGACCAGCGGGAAAGCTACAATGAG. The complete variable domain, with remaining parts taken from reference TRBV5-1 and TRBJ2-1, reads KAGVTQTPRYLIKTRGQQVTLSCSPISGHRSVSWYQQTPGQGLQFLFEYFSETQRNKGNFPGRFSGRQFSNSRSEMNVSTLELGDSALYLCASSRDQRESYNEQFFGPGTRLTVL.

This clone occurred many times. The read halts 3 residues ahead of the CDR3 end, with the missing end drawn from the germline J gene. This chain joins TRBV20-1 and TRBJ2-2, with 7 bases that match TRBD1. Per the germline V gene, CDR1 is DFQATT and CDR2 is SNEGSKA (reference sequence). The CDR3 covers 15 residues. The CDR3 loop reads CSARDLWTGSEKLFF. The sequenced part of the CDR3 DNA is TGCAGTGCTAGAGATCTCTGGACAGGAAGTGAAAAG.

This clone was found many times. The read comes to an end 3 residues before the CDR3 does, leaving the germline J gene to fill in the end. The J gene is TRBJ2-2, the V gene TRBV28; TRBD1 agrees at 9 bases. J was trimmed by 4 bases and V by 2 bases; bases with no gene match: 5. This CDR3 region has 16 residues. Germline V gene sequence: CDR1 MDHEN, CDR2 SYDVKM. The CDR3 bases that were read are TGTGCCAGCAGTTTAAACAGGGGACAGGGCACCGGGGAG. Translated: CASSLNRGQGTGE. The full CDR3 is CASSLNRGQGTGELFF.

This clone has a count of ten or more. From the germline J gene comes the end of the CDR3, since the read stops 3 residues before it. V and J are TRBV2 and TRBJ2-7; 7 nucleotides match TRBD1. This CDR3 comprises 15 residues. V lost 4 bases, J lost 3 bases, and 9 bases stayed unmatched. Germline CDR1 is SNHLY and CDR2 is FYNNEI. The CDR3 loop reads CASSVRTGPLYEQYF. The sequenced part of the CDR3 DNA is TGTGCCAGCAGTGTAAGGACAGGACCCCTCTACGAG.

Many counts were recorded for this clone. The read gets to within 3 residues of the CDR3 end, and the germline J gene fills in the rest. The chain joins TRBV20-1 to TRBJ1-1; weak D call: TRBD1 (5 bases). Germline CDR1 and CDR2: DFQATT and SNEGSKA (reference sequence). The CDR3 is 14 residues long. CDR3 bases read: TGCAGTGCTAGAGATCTAACAGGTCGTAACCAG. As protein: CSARDLTGRNQ. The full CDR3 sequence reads CSARDLTGRNQAFF.